These 27 T cell receptor beta chains originate from one sample sequenced in a study of CD8+ T cells in alopecia areata. Sequencing templates came from extracted RNA that was reverse transcribed into cDNA. TCRdb's copy holds only in-frame clones and misses some; the assay was immunoSEQ multiplex PCR. This sample carries around 120,000 clones, roughly 68% of them seen once, and the ten largest clones take 2.5% to 3%. The source material was CD4+ T cells sorted from blood. These TCRs come from a human donor in good health.

This clone was seen a few times. The CDR3 region is CSVGGTGVREQYF. CDR3 nucleotide sequence: TGCAGCGTTGGAGGGACAGGGGTCCGGGAGCAGTACTTC. The chain recombines TRBV29-1 with TRBJ2-7, with 10 bases that match TRBD1. The V segment lost 4 bases and the J segment 7 bases; nucleotides outside the gene matches: 7. This CDR3 is built from 13 residues. Germline V gives CDR1 SQVTM, CDR2 ANQGSEA.

The genes are TRBV13 and TRBJ1-6; possible D gene TRBD1, 6 bases. Germline CDR1 is PRHDT and CDR2 is FYEKMQ (reference sequence). The CDR3 sequence is 14 residues long. V gave up 5 bases and J gave up 10 bases, with 15 bases separating them. For the CDR3, the DNA is TGTGCCAGCAGCCCCGGACAGCCCGGGTCACCCCTCCACTTT. Its translation: CASSPGQPGSPLHF.

CDR3 coding DNA: TGCGCCAGCAGGGCCATGGGGGATACGCAGTATTTT. Translating it yields CASRAMGDTQYF. The gene calls are TRBV5-1 and TRBJ2-3; no definite D call. The germline V gene encodes CDR1 SGHRS and CDR2 YFSETQ. Trimming took 5 bases from V and 6 from J, leaving 10 bases between them. This CDR3 is 12 amino acids long.

This chain links TRBV29-1 with TRBJ1-1; D is uncertain. This CDR3 region has 11 residues. V was pared by 6 bases and J by 5 bases, with 10 bases between. Germline V lookup: CDR1 SQVTM, CDR2 ANQGSEA. The CDR3 DNA reads TGCAGCGTCCGAGCGGGGACTGAAGCTTTCTTT. Translating gives CSVRAGTEAFF.

The genes are TRBV2 and TRBJ1-1; unclear D gene. In germline, CDR1 is SNHLY, CDR2 FYNNEI. The CDR3 covers 15 residues. Trimming shortened V by 6 bases and J by 0 bases, and 14 bases separated the two germline ends. The CDR3 region is CASRPRFSMNTEAFF. As DNA, the CDR3 is TGTGCCAGCAGGCCCAGATTTAGCATGAACACTGAAGCTTTCTTT.

The chain uses TRBV7-9 and TRBJ1-1, with a possible D match to TRBD1 (5 bases). Trimming removed 8 bases at V and 4 bases at J, with 20 bases between. From germline, CDR1 is SEHNR and CDR2 FQNEAQ (reference sequence). CDR3 length equals 15 residues. CDR3 amino acids: CASSPSGGSFTEAFF. Written as DNA, the CDR3 is TGTGCCAGCTCCCCCTCGGGGGGATCCTTCACTGAAGCTTTCTTT.

This clone was counted a single time. This chain connects TRBV29-1 to TRBJ2-3; D remains ambiguous. V dropped 6 bases and J dropped 5 bases, with 9 bases sitting between them. Germline assignment: CDR1 SQVTM and CDR2 ANQGSEA. The CDR3 runs to 11 residues. CDR3 coding DNA: TGCAGCGTCGGCCTGGGAGATACGCAGTATTTT. Protein sequence: CSVGLGDTQYF.

CDR3 loop: CASSQGTSGETQYF. CDR3 nucleotides: TGTGCCAGCTCACAGGGGACTAGCGGAGAGACCCAGTACTTC. This chain connects TRBV18 to TRBJ2-5; 11 bases map to TRBD2. Germline trimming cut 4 bases from V and 4 bases from J; bases unmatched to any gene: 2. This CDR3 is built from 14 residues. Looked up from germline, CDR1 is KGHSH and CDR2 is LQKENI.

J is TRBJ2-6 and V is TRBV5-1, with D uncertain. V dropped 1 base and J dropped 1 base, with 0 bases sitting between them. Germline loops: CDR1 SGHRS, CDR2 YFSETQ. The CDR3 covers 13 residues. CDR3 sequence reads: CASSLSGANVLTF. CDR3 nucleotides: TGCGCCAGCAGCTTGTCTGGGGCCAACGTCCTGACTTTC.

V gene TRBV29-1 combines with J gene TRBJ2-3, with 11 positions matching TRBD2. Looked up from germline, CDR1 is SQVTM and CDR2 is ANQGSEA. The trim removed 1 base at V and 7 bases at J, leaving 7 bases unmatched. There are 15 residues in the CDR3. CDR3 protein: CSVEGLAGGTNTQYF. The CDR3 DNA reads as TGCAGCGTTGAAGGGTTAGCGGGGGGGACAAATACGCAGTATTTT.

V usage is TRBV25-1 and J usage is TRBJ2-7, with D possibly being TRBD2 (7 bases). CDR1 and CDR2 from the germline V gene are MGHDK and SYGVNS. The CDR3 sequence is 13 residues long. V was shortened by 7 bases and J by 3 bases, with 13 bases between the two germline ends. The chain's CDR3 is CASKHREGYEQYF. As DNA, the CDR3 is TGTGCCAGCAAGCACAGGGAGGGCTACGAGCAGTACTTC.

This clone was seen only once. This chain uses TRBV13 with TRBJ2-7; D is unresolved. V gave up 2 bases and J gave up 3 bases, with 11 bases separating them. Per germline, CDR1 PRHDT and CDR2 FYEKMQ (reference sequence). The CDR3 is made up of 14 amino acids. The CDR3 is CASSLSGAGYEQYF. The CDR3 coding sequence is TGTGCCAGCAGCTTATCGGGTGCCGGCTACGAGCAGTACTTC.

This clone has only a few counts. The chain carries TRBV5-4 and TRBJ1-6, with D possibly being TRBD1 (6 bases). CDR3 size: 14 residues. V was shortened by 2 bases and J by 5 bases, with 8 bases between the two germline ends. The germline V gene has CDR1 SGHNT and CDR2 YYREEE (reference sequence). CDR3 bases: TGTGCCAGCAGCTTCGACAGGAATAATTCACCCCTCCACTTT. Translating gives CASSFDRNNSPLHF.

This rearrangement joins TRBV27 to TRBJ1-5, with a possible D match to TRBD1 (6 bases). The germline V and J ends were trimmed by 5 bases and 4 bases, with 12 bases remaining between them. This CDR3 is built from 14 residues. Looked up from germline, CDR1 is MNHEY and CDR2 is SMNVEV (reference sequence). CDR3 in DNA: TGTGCCAGCAGTCTACAGGGAGGAAATCAGCCCCAGCATTTT. Protein: CASSLQGGNQPQHF.

This rearrangement joins TRBV4-1 to TRBJ1-2; D uncertain. The length of the CDR3 is 15 residues. V was clipped by 1 base and J by 5 bases, with 14 bases between them. From germline, CDR1 is MGHRA and CDR2 YSYEKL. The CDR3 nucleotides are TGCGCCAGCAGCCAAGTCGGCAGAGCAGGATATGGCTACACCTTC. Its protein product is CASSQVGRAGYGYTF.

This chain uses TRBV5-4 with TRBJ1-6, with TRBD1 matching over 7 bases. Germline lookup yields CDR1 SGHNT and CDR2 YYREEE (reference sequence). With V trimmed by 4 bases and J by 6 bases, 4 bases remained unmatched. This CDR3 region has 14 residues. CDR3 nucleotide sequence: TGTGCCAGCAGCATCGGGACAGTTAATTCACCCCTCCACTTT. Translating gives CASSIGTVNSPLHF.

The V call is TRBV29-1, the J call TRBJ1-1; tentatively, D is TRBD1 (5 bases). Per the germline V gene, CDR1 is SQVTM and CDR2 is ANQGSEA. The CDR3 contains 15 residues. The V end was cut by 7 bases, the J end by 1 base, with 19 bases between. The CDR3 DNA reads TGCAGCGCGAAAAAGGACAACGATCCGAACACTGAAGCTTTCTTT. Encoded protein: CSAKKDNDPNTEAFF.

This clone was seen a few times. The rearrangement uses TRBV11-2 and TRBJ2-5; D perhaps matches TRBD2 (6 bases). This CDR3 has 11 amino acids. Trimming removed 5 bases at V and 7 bases at J, with 8 bases between. Germline CDR1 SGHAT, CDR2 FQNNGV. The CDR3 DNA is TGTGCCAGCAGCCACGGGGGGACCCAGTACTTC. It translates to CASSHGGTQYF.

The chain joins TRBV2 to TRBJ1-6; the match to TRBD1 covers 10 bases. V dropped 1 base and J dropped 6; count of bases not matched to a gene: 0. Germline V gene data show CDR1 as SNHLY and CDR2 as FYNNEI. The CDR3 loop spans 15 amino acids. CDR3 sequence: CASSEGDRGNSPLHF. CDR3 nucleotide sequence: TGTGCCAGCAGTGAAGGGGACAGGGGTAATTCACCCCTCCACTTT.

The V gene is TRBV30, the J gene TRBJ1-6; possible D gene TRBD1, 5 bases. V was trimmed by 2 bases and J by 10 bases, leaving 12 bases between them. CDR3 length: 13 residues. The germline CDR1 and CDR2 sequences are GTSNPN and SVGIG (reference sequence). CDR3 amino acids: CAWSSQGGSPLHF. DNA of the CDR3: TGTGCCTGGAGTTCCCAGGGTGGCTCACCCCTCCACTTT.

This rearrangement joins TRBV6-5 to TRBJ2-7; D gene uncertain. CDR3 length: 13 amino acids. Per the germline V gene, CDR1 is MNHEY and CDR2 is SVGAGI. Trimming removed 8 bases from V and 2 bases from J, with 13 bases in between. The CDR3 nucleotides are TGTGCCAGCGGACCCCCGCCCACCTACGAGCAGTACTTC. Translated: CASGPPPTYEQYF.

V and J are TRBV5-1 and TRBJ2-2; no clear D gene. The CDR3 spans 15 residues. Germline-derived CDR1 and CDR2 are SGHRS and YFSETQ. V gave up 0 bases and J gave up 1 base, with 7 bases separating them. The DNA of the CDR3 is TGCGCCAGCAGCTTGGAAGCAAGGAACACCGGGGAGCTGTTTTTT. Protein product: CASSLEARNTGELFF.

The sample holds a few counts of this clone. This chain uses TRBV29-1 with TRBJ2-5; D gene ambiguous. V was shortened by 5 bases and J by 6 bases, with 13 bases between the two germline ends. The CDR3 runs 12 residues. Germline V CDR1 and CDR2: SQVTM, ANQGSEA. CDR3 region: CSVNGVAQTQYF. In nucleotides, the CDR3 is TGCAGCGTTAATGGGGTCGCGCAGACCCAGTACTTC.

The chain joins TRBV5-1 to TRBJ1-1, with 9 bases that match TRBD1. Germline V lookup: CDR1 SGHRS, CDR2 YFSETQ. The CDR3 is 14 residues long. V gave up 3 bases and J gave up 4 bases; unmatched junction bases: 4. The CDR3 coding sequence is TGCGCCAGCAGCTCCGGGACAGGGAGCACTGAAGCTTTCTTT. This codes for CASSSGTGSTEAFF.

Details on this clone: At the DNA level, this CDR3 is encoded by other sequences in the same sample as well. The rearrangement links TRBV5-6 to TRBJ2-7; no clear D. Trimming cost V 3 bases and J 3 bases, with 7 bases left between them. The V gene's germline CDR1 is SGHDT and CDR2 YYEEEE. This CDR3 is 12 amino acids long. In DNA, the CDR3 is TGTGCCAGCAGCTCACGACTCTACGAGCAGTACTTC. Translating gives CASSSRLYEQYF.

This clone was detected a few times. The chain has TRBV4-1 and TRBJ2-5, with D perhaps assigned TRBD1 or TRBD2 (5 bases each). The CDR3 sequence is 15 residues long. Trimming took 3 bases from V and 9 from J, leaving 20 bases between them. Germline V gene data show CDR1 as MGHRA and CDR2 as YSYEKL. The chain's CDR3 is CASSQGDLLLAAQYF. DNA of the CDR3: TGCGCCAGCAGCCAGGGGGACCTTCTGTTGGCGGCCCAGTACTTC.

This clone was detected only a few times. The CDR3 DNA reads TGCGCCAGCAGCTCTACCCCGGGGCAGCCCCAGCATTTT. This encodes CASSSTPGQPQHF. The chain links TRBV5-1 to TRBJ1-5; D gene uncertain. Germline CDR1 and CDR2: SGHRS and YFSETQ. The V gene lost 3 bases and the J gene lost 7 bases, with 11 bases spanning the gap. The CDR3 is 13 amino acids.